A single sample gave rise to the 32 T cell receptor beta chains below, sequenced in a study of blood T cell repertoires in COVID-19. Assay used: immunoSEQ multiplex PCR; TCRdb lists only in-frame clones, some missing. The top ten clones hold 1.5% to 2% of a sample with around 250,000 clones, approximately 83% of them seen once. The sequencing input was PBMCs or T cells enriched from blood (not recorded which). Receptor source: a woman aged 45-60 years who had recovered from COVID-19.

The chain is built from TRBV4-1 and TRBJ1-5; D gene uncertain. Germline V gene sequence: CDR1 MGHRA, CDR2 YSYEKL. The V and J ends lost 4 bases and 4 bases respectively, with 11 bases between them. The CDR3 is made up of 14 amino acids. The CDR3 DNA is TGCGCCAGCAGCCTCCAACTCTCTAATCAGCCCCAGCATTTT. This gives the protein CASSLQLSNQPQHF.

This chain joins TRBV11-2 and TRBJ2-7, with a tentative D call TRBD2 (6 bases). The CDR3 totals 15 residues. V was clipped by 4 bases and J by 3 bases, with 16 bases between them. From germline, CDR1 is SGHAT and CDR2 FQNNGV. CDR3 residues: CASSSLGLLFYEQYF. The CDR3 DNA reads TGTGCCAGCAGCTCTTTGGGACTCCTATTCTACGAGCAGTACTTC.

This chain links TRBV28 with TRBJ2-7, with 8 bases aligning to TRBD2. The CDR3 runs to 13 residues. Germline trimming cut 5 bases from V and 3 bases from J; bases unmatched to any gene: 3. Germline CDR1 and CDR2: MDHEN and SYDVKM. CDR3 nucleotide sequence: TGTGCCAGCAGTGGTGCGGGAGGCTACGAGCAGTACTTC. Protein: CASSGAGGYEQYF.

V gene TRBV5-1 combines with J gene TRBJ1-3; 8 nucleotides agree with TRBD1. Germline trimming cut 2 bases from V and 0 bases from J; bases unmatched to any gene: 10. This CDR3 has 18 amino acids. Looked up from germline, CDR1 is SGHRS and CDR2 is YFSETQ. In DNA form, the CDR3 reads TGCGCCAGCAGCTTCCTACCCGGGACAGGACTCTCTGGAAACACCATATATTTT. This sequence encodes CASSFLPGTGLSGNTIYF.

The CDR3 DNA reads as TGTGCCAGTAGTCGAAGGACAGGGGGTTCTCTGGGCACTGAAGCTTTCTTT. Translating gives CASSRRTGGSLGTEAFF. The V call is TRBV19, the J call TRBJ1-1; 10 bases align to TRBD1. CDR3 length: 17 amino acids. The J segment lost 4 bases and the V segment lost 5 bases, leaving 13 bases of the junction unmatched. CDR1 and CDR2 from the germline V gene are LNHDA and SQIVND (reference sequence).

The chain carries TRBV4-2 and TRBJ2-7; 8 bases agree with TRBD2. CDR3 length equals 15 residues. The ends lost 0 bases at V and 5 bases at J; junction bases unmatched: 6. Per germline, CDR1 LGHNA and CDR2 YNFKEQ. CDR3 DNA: TGTGCCAGCAGCCAAGAAGAGGCGACTAGCGACGAGCAGTACTTC. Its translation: CASSQEEATSDEQYF.

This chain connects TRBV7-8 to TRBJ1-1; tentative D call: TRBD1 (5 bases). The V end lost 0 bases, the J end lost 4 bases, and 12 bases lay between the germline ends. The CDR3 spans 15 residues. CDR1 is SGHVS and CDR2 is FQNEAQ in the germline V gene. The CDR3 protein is CASSLARNRGTEAFF. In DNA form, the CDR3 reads TGTGCCAGCAGCTTAGCGCGAAATAGGGGCACTGAAGCTTTCTTT.

DNA of the CDR3: TGTGCCAGCAGCCCCCCAGGGGCCGCTTGGAATGAGCAGTTCTTC. Translating gives CASSPPGAAWNEQFF. This rearrangement joins TRBV7-2 to TRBJ2-1, with a weak D call TRBD1 (6 bases). The CDR3 runs to 15 residues. Between the trimmed V and J ends, which lost 5 bases and 7 bases, there was a span of 18 bases. Per the germline V gene, CDR1 is SGHTA and CDR2 is FQGNSA.

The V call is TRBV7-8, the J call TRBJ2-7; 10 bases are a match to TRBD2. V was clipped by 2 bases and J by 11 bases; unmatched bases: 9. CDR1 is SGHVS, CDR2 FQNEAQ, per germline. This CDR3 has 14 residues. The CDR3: CASSLSASGSPKYF. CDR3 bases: TGTGCCAGCAGCTTAAGCGCTAGCGGGAGTCCTAAGTACTTC. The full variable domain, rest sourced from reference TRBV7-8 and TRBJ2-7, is GAGVSQSPRYKVAKRGQDVALRCDPISGHVSLFWYQQALGQGPEFLTYFQNEAQLDKSGLPSDRFFAERPEGSVSTLKIQRTQQEDSAVYLCASSLSASGSPKYFGPGTRLTVT.

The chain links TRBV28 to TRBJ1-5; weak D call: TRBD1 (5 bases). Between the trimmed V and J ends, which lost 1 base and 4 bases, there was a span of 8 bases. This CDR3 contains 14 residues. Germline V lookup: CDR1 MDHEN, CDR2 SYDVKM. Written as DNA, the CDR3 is TGTGCCAGCAGTTTATTTCGGGGGAATCAGCCCCAGCATTTT. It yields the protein CASSLFRGNQPQHF.

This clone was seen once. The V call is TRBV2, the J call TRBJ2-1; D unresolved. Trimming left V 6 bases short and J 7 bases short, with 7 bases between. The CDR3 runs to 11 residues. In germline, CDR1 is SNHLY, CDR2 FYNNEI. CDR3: CASSYLNEQFF. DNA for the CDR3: TGTGCCAGCAGCTATTTGAATGAGCAGTTCTTC. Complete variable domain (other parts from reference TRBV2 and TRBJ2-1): EPEVTQTPSHQVTQMGQEVILRCVPISNHLYFYWYRQILGQKVEFLVSFYNNEISEKSEIFDDQFSVERPDGSNFTLKIRSTKLEDSAMYFCASSYLNEQFFGPGTRLTVL.

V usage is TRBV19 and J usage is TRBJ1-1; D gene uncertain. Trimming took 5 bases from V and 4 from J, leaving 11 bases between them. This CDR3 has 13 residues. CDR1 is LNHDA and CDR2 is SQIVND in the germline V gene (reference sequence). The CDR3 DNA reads TGTGCCAGTAGTTGGGAAGAGGGCACTGAAGCTTTCTTT. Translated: CASSWEEGTEAFF.

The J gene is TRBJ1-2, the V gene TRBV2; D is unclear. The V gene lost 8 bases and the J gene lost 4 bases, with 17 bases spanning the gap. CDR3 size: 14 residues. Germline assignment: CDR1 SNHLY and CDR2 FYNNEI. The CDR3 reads CASLVIPSLYGYTF. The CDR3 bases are TGTGCCAGCCTAGTTATTCCCAGTCTCTATGGCTACACCTTC.

CDR3 DNA: TGCGCCAGCAGCTACACCGCGGGAATCACAGATACGCAGTATTTT. Protein: CASSYTAGITDTQYF. The V and J genes are TRBV5-1 and TRBJ2-3, with D tentatively TRBD2 (6 bases). Per germline, CDR1 SGHRS and CDR2 YFSETQ. Trimming took 3 bases from V and 2 from J, leaving 13 bases between them. CDR3 size: 15 residues.

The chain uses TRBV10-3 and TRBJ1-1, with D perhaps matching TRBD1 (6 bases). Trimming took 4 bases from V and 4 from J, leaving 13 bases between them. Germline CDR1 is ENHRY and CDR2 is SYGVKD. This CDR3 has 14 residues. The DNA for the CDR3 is TGTGCCATCAGTGGACGAGGGGGGGGCACTGAAGCTTTCTTT. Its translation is CAISGRGGGTEAFF.

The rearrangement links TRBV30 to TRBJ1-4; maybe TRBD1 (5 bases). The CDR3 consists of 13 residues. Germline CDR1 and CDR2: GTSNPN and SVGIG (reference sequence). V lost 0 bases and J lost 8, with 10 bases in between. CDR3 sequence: CAWSVAREEKLFF. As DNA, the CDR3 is TGTGCCTGGAGTGTAGCCAGGGAAGAAAAACTGTTTTTT.

CDR3 sequence (DNA): TGTGCCAGCAGTTCCCGGTCGGGACAGCCCCAGCATTTT. Translated: CASSSRSGQPQHF. The chain employs TRBV6-5 and TRBJ1-5, with D hard to call. This CDR3 comprises 13 residues. Per germline, CDR1 MNHEY and CDR2 SVGAGI. With 4 bases removed from V and 7 bases from J, the gap between germline ends came to 11 bases.

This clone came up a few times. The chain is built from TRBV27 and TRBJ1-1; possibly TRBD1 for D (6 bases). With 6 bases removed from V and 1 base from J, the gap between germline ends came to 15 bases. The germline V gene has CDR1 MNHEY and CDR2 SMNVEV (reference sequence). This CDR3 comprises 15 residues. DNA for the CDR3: TGTGCCAGCAGCCCCTTTGGCAGGGGGAACACTGAAGCTTTCTTT. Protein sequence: CASSPFGRGNTEAFF.

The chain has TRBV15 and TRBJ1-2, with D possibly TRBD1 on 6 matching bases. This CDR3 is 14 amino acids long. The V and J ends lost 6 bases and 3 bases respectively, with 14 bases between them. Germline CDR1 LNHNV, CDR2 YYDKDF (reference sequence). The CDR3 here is CATRGGEEDYGYTF. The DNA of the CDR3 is TGTGCCACCAGAGGGGGTGAAGAGGACTATGGCTACACCTTC.

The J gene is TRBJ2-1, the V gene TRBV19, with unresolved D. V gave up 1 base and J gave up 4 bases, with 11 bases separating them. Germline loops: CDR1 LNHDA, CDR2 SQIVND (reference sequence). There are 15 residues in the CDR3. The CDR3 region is CASSIVPGLYNEQFF. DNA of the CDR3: TGTGCCAGTAGTATAGTGCCGGGTTTGTACAATGAGCAGTTCTTC.

CDR3 residues: CASSEAGTGYEQYF. The CDR3 DNA is TGTGCCAGCAGTGAAGCCGGGACAGGGTACGAGCAGTACTTC. The chain carries TRBV2 and TRBJ2-7; the match to TRBD1 covers 9 bases. The CDR3 is 14 residues long. Unmatched junction bases numbered 1, after V lost 0 bases and J lost 4 bases. Germline V gives CDR1 SNHLY, CDR2 FYNNEI.

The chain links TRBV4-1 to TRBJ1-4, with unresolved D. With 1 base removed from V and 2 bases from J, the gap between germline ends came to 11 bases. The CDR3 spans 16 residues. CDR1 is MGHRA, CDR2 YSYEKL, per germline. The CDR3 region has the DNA TGCGCCAGCAGCCAAGCTGAGGATTGGACTAATGAAAAACTGTTTTTT. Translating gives CASSQAEDWTNEKLFF.

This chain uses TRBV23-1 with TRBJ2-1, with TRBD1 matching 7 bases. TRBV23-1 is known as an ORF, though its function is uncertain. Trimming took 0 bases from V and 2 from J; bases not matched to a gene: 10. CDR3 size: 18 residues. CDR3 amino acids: CASSQSASRGTAYNEQFF. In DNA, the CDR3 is TGCGCCAGCAGTCAATCGGCCTCTCGAGGGACAGCCTACAATGAGCAGTTCTTC.

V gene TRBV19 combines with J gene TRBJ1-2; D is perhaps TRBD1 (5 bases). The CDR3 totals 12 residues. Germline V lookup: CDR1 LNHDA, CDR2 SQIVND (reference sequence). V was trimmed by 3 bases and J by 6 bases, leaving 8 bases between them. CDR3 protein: CASSIRGDGYTF. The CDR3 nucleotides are TGTGCCAGTAGTATTCGGGGGGATGGCTACACCTTC. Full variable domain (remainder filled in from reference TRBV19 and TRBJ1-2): DGGITQSPKYLFRKEGQNVTLSCEQNLNHDAMYWYRQDPGQGLRLIYYSQIVNDFQKGDIAEGYSVSREKKESFPLTVTSAQKNPTAFYLCASSIRGDGYTFGSGTRLTVV.

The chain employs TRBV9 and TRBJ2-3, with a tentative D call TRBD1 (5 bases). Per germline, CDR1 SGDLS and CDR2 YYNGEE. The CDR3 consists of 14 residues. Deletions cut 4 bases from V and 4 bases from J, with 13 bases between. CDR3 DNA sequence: TGTGCCAGCAGCCCTCTTCAGGGCCCAGATACGCAGTATTTT. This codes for CASSPLQGPDTQYF. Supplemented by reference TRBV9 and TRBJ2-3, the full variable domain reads DSGVTQTPKHLITATGQRVTLRCSPRSGDLSVYWYQQSLDQGLQFLIQYYNGEERAKGNILERFSAQQFPDLHSELNLSSLELGDSALYFCASSPLQGPDTQYFGPGTRLTVL.

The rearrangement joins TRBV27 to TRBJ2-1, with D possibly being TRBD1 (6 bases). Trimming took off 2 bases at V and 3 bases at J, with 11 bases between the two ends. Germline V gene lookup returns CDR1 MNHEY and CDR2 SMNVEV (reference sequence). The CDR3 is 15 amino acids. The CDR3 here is CASSLGQPGYNEQFF. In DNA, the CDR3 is TGTGCCAGCAGTTTAGGACAGCCCGGCTACAATGAGCAGTTCTTC.

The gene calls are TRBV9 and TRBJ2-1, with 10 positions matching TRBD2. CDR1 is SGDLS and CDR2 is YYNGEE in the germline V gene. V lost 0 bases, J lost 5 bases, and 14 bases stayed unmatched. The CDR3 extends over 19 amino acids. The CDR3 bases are TGTGCCAGCAGCGTAGAAGTTAGCGGGAGGTTTCGGTCCAACAATGAGCAGTTCTTC. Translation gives CASSVEVSGRFRSNNEQFF.

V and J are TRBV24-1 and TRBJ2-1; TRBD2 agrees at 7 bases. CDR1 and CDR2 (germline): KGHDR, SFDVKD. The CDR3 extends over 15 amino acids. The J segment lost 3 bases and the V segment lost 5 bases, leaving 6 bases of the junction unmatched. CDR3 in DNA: TGTGCCACCAGTGGGGCGGGAGTGGGCTACAATGAGCAGTTCTTC. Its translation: CATSGAGVGYNEQFF.

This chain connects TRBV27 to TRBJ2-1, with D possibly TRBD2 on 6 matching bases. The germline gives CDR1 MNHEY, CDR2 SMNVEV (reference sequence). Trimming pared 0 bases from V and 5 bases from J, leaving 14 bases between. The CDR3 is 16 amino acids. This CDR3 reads CASSLSGSLRNNEQFF. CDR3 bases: TGTGCCAGCAGTTTATCCGGGAGTCTTAGAAACAATGAGCAGTTCTTC.

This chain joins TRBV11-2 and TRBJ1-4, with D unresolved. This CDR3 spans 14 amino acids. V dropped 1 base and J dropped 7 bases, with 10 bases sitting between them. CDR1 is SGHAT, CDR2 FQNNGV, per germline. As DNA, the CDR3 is TGTGCCAGCAGCTTAGGACAAGTACCTGAAAAACTGTTTTTT. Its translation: CASSLGQVPEKLFF.

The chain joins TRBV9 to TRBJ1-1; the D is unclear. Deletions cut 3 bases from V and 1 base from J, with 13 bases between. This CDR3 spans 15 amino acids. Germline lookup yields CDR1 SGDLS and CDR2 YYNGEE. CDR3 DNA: TGTGCCAGCAGCGGATCATATAGTTGGAACACTGAAGCTTTCTTT. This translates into CASSGSYSWNTEAFF.

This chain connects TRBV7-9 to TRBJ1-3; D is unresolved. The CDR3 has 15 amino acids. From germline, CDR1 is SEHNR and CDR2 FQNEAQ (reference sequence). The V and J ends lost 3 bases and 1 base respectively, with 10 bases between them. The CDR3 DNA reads TGTGCCAGCAGCTTGTCACGGGGATCTGGAAACACCATATATTTT. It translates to CASSLSRGSGNTIYF. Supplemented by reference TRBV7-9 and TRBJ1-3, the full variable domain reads DTGVSQNPRHKITKRGQNVTFRCDPISEHNRLYWYRQTLGQGPEFLTYFQNEAQLEKSRLLSDRFSAERPKGSFSTLEIQRTEQGDSAMYLCASSLSRGSGNTIYFGEGSWLTVV.